This entry lists 17 T cell receptor beta chains sequenced from one sample in a study of T cell repertoires in cytomegalovirus infection. MiXCR, applied by TCRdb to the reads, yields one record per CDR3 protein. The sample includes hundreds of thousands of distinct CDR3 sequences, 30% to 35% of them seen just once. Which antigens these TCRs recognize remains unknown. The specimen comprised cultured PBMCs, sampled from culture after CMV antigen stimulation. The source of these receptors is a human donor in good health (CMV status not recorded). Some clones in this sample may be carry-over from other donors' samples.

Ten or more counts support this clonotype. The chain links TRBV7-2 to TRBJ1-5; a possible D gene is TRBD1 (5 bases). V lost 5 bases and J lost 3, with 11 bases in between. Germline-derived CDR1 and CDR2 are SGHTA and FQGNSA. This CDR3 has 14 amino acids. The CDR3 coding sequence is TGTGCCAGCAGCCGTCAGGGAGACAATCAGCCCCAGCATTTT. This gives the protein CASSRQGDNQPQHF.

Many counts were recorded for this clonotype. CDR3 DNA: TGTGCCAGCAGCTTAAGCCAGGTGGCAGATACGCAGTATTTT. Translating it yields CASSLSQVADTQYF. The chain is built from TRBV7-6 and TRBJ2-3; D is undetermined. V was clipped by 2 bases and J by 4 bases, with 10 bases between them. This CDR3 has 14 residues. The germline CDR1 and CDR2 sequences are SGHVS and FNYEAQ.

A few counts support this clonotype. The rearrangement joins TRBV12-3 or TRBV12-4 to TRBJ1-2; D call uncertain. Trimming removed 1 base from V and 4 bases from J, with 7 bases in between. The CDR3 consists of 13 residues. The CDR3: CASSLVGSYGYTF. The CDR3, as DNA: TGTGCCAGCAGTTTAGTAGGGTCCTATGGCTACACCTTC.

This chain links TRBV7-2 with TRBJ2-3; D is unresolved. Trimming removed 1 base at V and 8 bases at J, with 13 bases between. Germline CDR1 reads SGHTA; CDR2 reads FQGNSA. The CDR3 has 14 amino acids. The CDR3 DNA reads TGTGCCAGCAGCTTAGATAGCAGCGTATTTACGCAGTATTTT. Protein sequence: CASSLDSSVFTQYF. Variable domain in full (rest from reference TRBV7-2 and TRBJ2-3): GAGVSQSPSNKVTEKGKDVELRCDPISGHTALYWYRQSLGQGLEFLIYFQGNSAPDKSGLPSDRFSAERTGGSVSTLTIQRTQQEDSAVYLCASSLDSSVFTQYFGPGTRLTVL.

In nucleotides, the CDR3 is TGTGCCAGCAGGCGGGACCCAACAGATACGCAGTATTTT. The encoded protein is CASRRDPTDTQYF. The chain is built from TRBV6-5 and TRBJ2-3; D may be TRBD2 (6 bases). CDR3 size: 13 residues. With 6 bases removed from V and 3 bases from J, the gap between germline ends came to 10 bases. Germline V gives CDR1 MNHEY, CDR2 SVGAGI.

The gene calls are TRBV5-4 and TRBJ1-1; maybe TRBD1 (5 bases). V was pared by 4 bases and J by 2 bases, with 12 bases between. The CDR3 has 14 residues. Per the germline V gene, CDR1 is SGHNT and CDR2 is YYREEE (reference sequence). CDR3 protein: CASSPPGGNTEAFF. CDR3 nucleotide sequence: TGTGCCAGCAGCCCACCCGGGGGAAACACTGAAGCTTTCTTT.

This clonotype was detected only a few times. This chain connects TRBV6-8 to TRBJ2-6, with D unclear. CDR3 length: 13 residues. CDR1 and CDR2 (germline): MNHGY, SAAAGT. Trimming pared 2 bases from V and 4 bases from J, leaving 3 bases between. This chain's CDR3 is CASSYPGANVLTF. CDR3 nucleotides: TGTGCCAGCAGTTACCCAGGGGCCAACGTCCTGACTTTC.

The chain links TRBV12-5 to TRBJ1-2; D call uncertain. With 2 bases removed from V and 3 bases from J, the gap between germline ends came to 7 bases. Germline CDR1 is LGHNT and CDR2 is FRNRAP. The CDR3 has 13 residues. Written as DNA, the CDR3 is TGTGCTAGTGGTTTGTTGTCCGACTATGGCTACACCTTC. Protein sequence: CASGLLSDYGYTF.

This clonotype was seen more than once but under ten times. This chain uses TRBV7-2 with TRBJ2-1; TRBD2 matches 13 bases. CDR1 is SGHTA, CDR2 FQGNSA, per germline. The CDR3 totals 19 residues. V was clipped by 3 bases and J by 1 base; unmatched bases: 9. CDR3 sequence: CASSFLGATSGRSYNEQFF. The CDR3, as DNA: TGTGCCAGCAGCTTTTTAGGTGCGACTAGCGGGAGGTCCTACAATGAGCAGTTCTTC.

This rearrangement joins TRBV10-3 to TRBJ2-4, with 7 bases fitting TRBD1. V trimming: 0 bases; J trimming: 0 bases; junction bases outside the gene matches: 8. CDR1 is ENHRY, CDR2 SYGVKD, per germline. CDR3 length equals 18 residues. For the CDR3, the DNA is TGTGCCATCAGTGAGTCGGTAACAGGGGTGCTAGCCAAAAACATTCAGTACTTC. Amino acids: CAISESVTGVLAKNIQYF.

V is TRBV7-9 and J is TRBJ2-6; D might be TRBD1 or TRBD2, each matching 5 bases. CDR1 and CDR2 (germline): SEHNR, FQNEAQ (reference sequence). V gave up 5 bases and J gave up 6 bases, with 14 bases separating them. The CDR3 totals 15 residues. CDR3 nucleotides: TGTGCCAGCAGCCCATTCGGGACGGAGGCCAACGTCCTGACTTTC. Translating it yields CASSPFGTEANVLTF.

This clonotype was picked up a small number of times. The chain has TRBV20-1 and TRBJ2-1, with 7 bases aligning to TRBD1. The CDR3 contains 19 residues. Per germline, CDR1 DFQATT and CDR2 SNEGSKA (reference sequence). Trimming at V came to 0 bases and at J to 0 bases, leaving 14 bases not matched to a gene. The CDR3 sequence: CSARDLKPMTGRSYNEQFF. The CDR3, as DNA: TGCAGTGCTAGAGATCTCAAGCCAATGACAGGGCGCTCCTACAATGAGCAGTTCTTC.

This clonotype was counted only a few times. The chain combines TRBV4-1 with TRBJ1-4, with a tentative D call TRBD1 (6 bases). V was shortened by 2 bases and J by 4 bases, with 11 bases between the two germline ends. The CDR3 extends over 15 amino acids. Germline values: CDR1 MGHRA, CDR2 YSYEKL. CDR3 in DNA: TGCGCCAGCAGCCAACCCCCACAGGGTAATGAAAAACTGTTTTTT. Translating gives CASSQPPQGNEKLFF.

The sample holds a few counts of this clonotype. The V and J genes are TRBV6-1 and TRBJ2-6; the match to TRBD2 covers 7 bases. The CDR3 loop spans 16 amino acids. From germline, CDR1 is MNHNS and CDR2 SASEGT. V was clipped by 3 bases and J by 2 bases; unmatched bases: 4. CDR3 loop: CASSDGGGAGANVLTF. The CDR3 DNA sequence: TGTGCCAGCAGTGATGGGGGGGGAGCTGGGGCCAACGTCCTGACTTTC.

This clonotype has a handful of counts. The chain is built from TRBV7-6 and TRBJ2-6; unclear D gene. In germline, CDR1 is SGHVS, CDR2 FNYEAQ. The CDR3 length is 15 residues. V was shortened by 1 base and J by 0 bases, with 4 bases between the two germline ends. CDR3 nucleotide sequence: TGTGCCAGCAGCTTAGTTATCTCTGGGGCCAACGTCCTGACTTTC. Translation gives CASSLVISGANVLTF.

This chain joins TRBV6-2 or TRBV6-3 and TRBJ2-3; D is ambiguous. The CDR3 is made up of 13 amino acids. Germline CDR1 reads MNHEY; CDR2 reads SVGEGT. V was cut by 4 bases and J by 2 bases, with 7 bases left in between. The CDR3: CASSLPDTDTQYF. The CDR3 DNA is TGTGCCAGCAGTTTACCAGACACAGATACGCAGTATTTT.

The rearrangement joins TRBV29-1 to TRBJ2-1; weak D call: TRBD2 (5 bases). The CDR3 runs 11 residues. V was shortened by 3 bases and J by 11 bases, with 11 bases between the two germline ends. Germline V gives CDR1 SQVTM, CDR2 ANQGSEA. Here the CDR3 DNA reads TGCAGCGTTGACCGCGACGGGAAGCAGTTCTTC. It codes for CSVDRDGKQFF.